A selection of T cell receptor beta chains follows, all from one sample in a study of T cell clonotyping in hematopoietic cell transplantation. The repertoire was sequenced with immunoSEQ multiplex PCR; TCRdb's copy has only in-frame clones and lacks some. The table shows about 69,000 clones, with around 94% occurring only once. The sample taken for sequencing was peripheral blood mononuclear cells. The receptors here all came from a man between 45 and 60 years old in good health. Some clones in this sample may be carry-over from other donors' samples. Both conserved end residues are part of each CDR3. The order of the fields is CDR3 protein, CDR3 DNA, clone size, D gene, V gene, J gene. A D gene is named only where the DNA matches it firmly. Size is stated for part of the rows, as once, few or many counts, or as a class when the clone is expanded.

CDR3: CASSEWDRTDTQYF; DNA: TGTGCCAGCAGTGAATGGGACCGCACAGATACGCAGTATTTT; size: NA; D: NA; V: TRBV25-1; J: TRBJ2-3
CDR3: CASSQDPGGPENEKLFF; DNA: TGCGCCAGCAGCCAAGACCCAGGAGGGCCAGAAAATGAAAAACTGTTTTTT; size: NA; D: NA; V: TRBV4-1; J: TRBJ1-4
CDR3: CASSPTVGEEPQHF; DNA: TGTGCCAGCTCACCAACCGTCGGGGAGGAGCCCCAGCATTTT; size: NA; D: NA; V: TRBV18; J: TRBJ1-5
CDR3: CSVGQLRETQYF; DNA: TGCAGCGTGGGACAGCTTCGGGAGACCCAGTACTTC; size: NA; D: TRBD1; V: TRBV29-1; J: TRBJ2-5
CDR3: CASSVQGTEAFF; DNA: TGTGCCAGCAGTGTACAGGGCACTGAAGCTTTCTTT; size: NA; D: NA; V: TRBV6-1; J: TRBJ1-1
CDR3: CASSQDRLVTEAFF; DNA: TGTGCCAGCAGCCAGGACAGGCTGGTCACTGAAGCTTTCTTT; size: NA; D: TRBD1; V: TRBV7-2; J: TRBJ1-1
CDR3: CASRSGGADYGYTF; DNA: TGTGCCAGTAGATCCGGGGGCGCAGACTATGGCTACACCTTC; size: once; D: NA; V: TRBV19; J: TRBJ1-2
CDR3: CASSLTGAGLNEQFF; DNA: TGTGCCAGCAGTCTGACAGGGGCAGGTTTAAATGAGCAGTTCTTC; size: NA; D: TRBD1; V: TRBV28; J: TRBJ2-1
CDR3: CASRTGQLSGANVLTF; DNA: TGTGCCAGTAGAACGGGACAGCTCTCTGGGGCCAACGTCCTGACTTTC; size: NA; D: TRBD1; V: TRBV19; J: TRBJ2-6
CDR3: CASIGTGGRYNEQFF; DNA: TGTGCCAGCATAGGGACAGGGGGACGATACAATGAGCAGTTCTTC; size: NA; D: TRBD1; V: TRBV2; J: TRBJ2-1
CDR3: CASSLDWGSQPQHF; DNA: TGTGCCAGCAGCCTTGACTGGGGTTCTCAGCCCCAGCATTTT; size: NA; D: NA; V: TRBV11-2; J: TRBJ1-5
CDR3: CASSQGEKGSNQPQHF; DNA: TGCGCCAGCAGCCAGGGCGAAAAGGGGAGCAATCAGCCCCAGCATTTT; size: NA; D: NA; V: TRBV4-3; J: TRBJ1-5
CDR3: CASSLLGRNYGYTF; DNA: TGTGCCAGCAGTTTACTGGGTCGGAACTATGGCTACACCTTC; size: NA; D: NA; V: TRBV28; J: TRBJ1-2
CDR3: CASSLVVAGSPDTQYF; DNA: TGTGCCAGCAGCTTGGTGGTAGCGGGATCCCCAGATACGCAGTATTTT; size: NA; D: TRBD2; V: TRBV7-2; J: TRBJ2-3
CDR3: CASSKVDRAKDGYTF; DNA: TGCGCCAGCTCAAAAGTCGACAGAGCTAAAGATGGCTACACCTTC; size: NA; D: NA; V: TRBV4-3; J: TRBJ1-2
CDR3: CASSPPGGRRSDTQYF; DNA: TGTGCCAGCAGTCCTCCCGGGGGCAGACGGTCAGATACGCAGTATTTT; size: NA; D: NA; V: TRBV7-9; J: TRBJ2-3
CDR3: CASGRDSTDTQYF; DNA: TGCGCCAGCGGCCGGGATAGCACAGATACGCAGTATTTT; size: NA; D: NA; V: TRBV5-1; J: TRBJ2-3
CDR3: CASSWEGGQPQHF; DNA: TGCGCCAGCAGTTGGGAGGGAGGGCAGCCCCAGCATTTT; size: NA; D: NA; V: TRBV5-1; J: TRBJ1-5
CDR3: CASSLQDSRQPQHF; DNA: TGTGCCAGCAGCCTTCAGGACTCGAGGCAGCCCCAGCATTTT; size: few; D: NA; V: TRBV7-9; J: TRBJ1-5
CDR3: CASSGPVPYGYTF; DNA: TGTGCCAGCAGTGGGCCAGTCCCTTATGGCTACACCTTC; size: NA; D: NA; V: TRBV6-1; J: TRBJ1-2
CDR3: CASSLFSVGGEGSPLHF; DNA: TGTGCCAGCAGCTTGTTTTCAGTGGGGGGCGAGGGTTCACCCCTCCACTTT; size: NA; D: NA; V: TRBV7-9; J: TRBJ1-6
CDR3: CASSIGLADTDTQYF; DNA: TGTGCCAGCAGTATTGGGCTAGCGGACACAGATACGCAGTATTTT; size: NA; D: TRBD2; V: TRBV6-5; J: TRBJ2-3
CDR3: CASSPKGGVGGYTF; DNA: TGCGCCAGCAGCCCCAAAGGAGGGGTGGGTGGCTACACCTTC; size: NA; D: NA; V: TRBV5-1; J: TRBJ1-2
CDR3: CASSAFQSTDTQYF; DNA: TGTGCCAGCAGCGCCTTTCAAAGCACAGATACGCAGTATTTT; size: NA; D: NA; V: TRBV9; J: TRBJ2-3
CDR3: CASSSSMAGAGGQFF; DNA: TGTGCCAGCAGCTCGTCCATGGCGGGTGCGGGTGGGCAGTTCTTC; size: NA; D: NA; V: TRBV7-2; J: TRBJ2-1
CDR3: CAWSGRGRLDGYTF; DNA: TGTGCCTGGAGTGGTAGGGGGCGCCTGGATGGCTACACCTTC; size: NA; D: TRBD1; V: TRBV30; J: TRBJ1-2
CDR3: CASSHYGGTGVGDTQYF; DNA: TGTGCCAGCAGCCACTACGGGGGGACAGGGGTAGGGGATACGCAGTATTTT; size: once; D: TRBD1; V: TRBV11-2; J: TRBJ2-3
CDR3: CASNRDYPDTQYF; DNA: TGTGCCAGCAACCGGGACTACCCAGATACGCAGTATTTT; size: NA; D: TRBD2; V: TRBV14; J: TRBJ2-3
CDR3: CASRRQGFVQETQYF; DNA: TGTGCCAGCAGACGACAGGGATTTGTTCAAGAGACCCAGTACTTC; size: NA; D: TRBD1; V: TRBV2; J: TRBJ2-5
CDR3: CASSYTGLFNFEQYF; DNA: TGTGCCAGCAGTTACACCGGACTATTTAACTTCGAGCAGTACTTC; size: NA; D: NA; V: TRBV6-5; J: TRBJ2-7
CDR3: CASKWAENTEAFF; DNA: TGTGCCAGCAAGTGGGCCGAGAACACTGAAGCTTTCTTT; size: NA; D: NA; V: TRBV6-1; J: TRBJ1-1
CDR3: CASKGGTNEKLFF; DNA: TGTGCCAGCAAAGGGGGGACTAATGAAAAACTGTTTTTT; size: NA; D: NA; V: TRBV2; J: TRBJ1-4
CDR3: CAIRGDRTMDEQYF; DNA: TGTGCCATCAGGGGGGACCGAACCATGGACGAGCAGTACTTC; size: NA; D: NA; V: TRBV10-3; J: TRBJ2-7
CDR3: CAWSPDRIRTQYF; DNA: TGTGCCTGGAGCCCTGACAGGATTCGGACCCAGTACTTC; size: NA; D: NA; V: TRBV30; J: TRBJ2-5
CDR3: CASSSHGTDTQYF; DNA: TGTGCCAGCAGTTCCCACGGAACAGATACGCAGTATTTT; size: NA; D: NA; V: TRBV6-6; J: TRBJ2-3
CDR3: CASSPTGFNYGYTF; DNA: TGTGCCAGCAGTCCGACAGGATTTAACTATGGCTACACCTTC; size: once; D: NA; V: TRBV27; J: TRBJ1-2
CDR3: CASFRDNTGELFF; DNA: TGTGCCAGCTTCCGGGATAACACCGGGGAGCTGTTTTTT; size: NA; D: NA; V: TRBV6-5; J: TRBJ2-2
CDR3: CASSFLGFPRNEQFF; DNA: TGTGCCAGCAGTTTTTTAGGGTTCCCTCGCAATGAGCAGTTCTTC; size: NA; D: NA; V: TRBV6-5; J: TRBJ2-1
CDR3: CASSSGGPTDTQYF; DNA: TGCGCCAGCAGCTCCGGGGGACCCACAGATACGCAGTATTTT; size: NA; D: NA; V: TRBV5-1; J: TRBJ2-3
CDR3: CASSSDTGGISEKLFF; DNA: TGCGCCAGCAGCTCCGATACAGGGGGGATTAGTGAAAAACTGTTTTTT; size: NA; D: TRBD1; V: TRBV5-1; J: TRBJ1-4
CDR3: CASSGLRGTTNEKLFF; DNA: TGTGCCAGCAGCGGCCTCAGGGGGACAACTAATGAAAAACTGTTTTTT; size: NA; D: TRBD1; V: TRBV5-5; J: TRBJ1-4
CDR3: CASSLGAGSYGYTF; DNA: TGTGCCAGCAGCTTGGGGGCGGGAAGCTATGGCTACACCTTC; size: NA; D: NA; V: TRBV11-2; J: TRBJ1-2
CDR3: CASSLRGDTDTQYF; DNA: TGTGCCAGCAGCTTGAGAGGGGACACAGATACGCAGTATTTT; size: NA; D: NA; V: TRBV7-8; J: TRBJ2-3
CDR3: CASSIGRRNYGYTF; DNA: TGTGCCAGCAGTATTGGACGGAGGAACTATGGCTACACCTTC; size: NA; D: NA; V: TRBV28; J: TRBJ1-2
CDR3: CASSHGAGGPRGGTGELFF; DNA: TGCGCCAGCAGCCATGGAGCGGGAGGGCCAAGAGGAGGTACCGGGGAGCTGTTTTTT; size: NA; D: TRBD2; V: TRBV4-3; J: TRBJ2-2
CDR3: CASSLGERNYGYTF; DNA: TGTGCCAGCAGCTTAGGGGAAAGGAACTATGGCTACACCTTC; size: NA; D: NA; V: TRBV7-8; J: TRBJ1-2
CDR3: CASSAMNYEQYF; DNA: TGTGCCAGCAGTGCGATGAACTACGAGCAGTACTTC; size: NA; D: NA; V: TRBV2; J: TRBJ2-7
CDR3: CASSRQGGEETQYF; DNA: TGTGCCAGTTCCCGACAGGGGGGTGAAGAGACCCAGTACTTC; size: once; D: TRBD1; V: TRBV19; J: TRBJ2-5
CDR3: CASTVAGANQPQHF; DNA: TGTGCCAGCACCGTCGCAGGAGCTAATCAGCCCCAGCATTTT; size: NA; D: NA; V: TRBV28; J: TRBJ1-5
CDR3: CASSDGQGLILEQFF; DNA: TGTGCCAGCAGTGACGGACAGGGCCTCATACTTGAGCAGTTCTTC; size: once; D: TRBD1; V: TRBV2; J: TRBJ2-1
CDR3: CASSQDFGSLAKKYF; DNA: TGCGCCAGCAGCCAAGATTTTGGGAGCTTAGCTAAAAAGTACTTC; size: NA; D: NA; V: TRBV4-3; J: TRBJ2-5
CDR3: CSVGNTGELFF; DNA: TGCAGCGTTGGAAATACCGGGGAGCTGTTTTTT; size: NA; D: NA; V: TRBV29-1; J: TRBJ2-2
CDR3: CALSGANVLTF; DNA: TGTGCCCTATCTGGGGCCAACGTCCTGACTTTC; size: few; D: NA; V: TRBV6-6; J: TRBJ2-6
CDR3: CASSVPGLAGAGIWNEQFF; DNA: TGTGCCAGCAGCGTGCCGGGACTAGCGGGAGCAGGGATTTGGAATGAGCAGTTCTTC; size: NA; D: TRBD2; V: TRBV9; J: TRBJ2-1
CDR3: CASSSTGLGSNQPQHF; DNA: TGTGCCAGCAGCTCAACAGGTCTGGGGAGCAATCAGCCCCAGCATTTT; size: NA; D: NA; V: TRBV5-6; J: TRBJ1-5